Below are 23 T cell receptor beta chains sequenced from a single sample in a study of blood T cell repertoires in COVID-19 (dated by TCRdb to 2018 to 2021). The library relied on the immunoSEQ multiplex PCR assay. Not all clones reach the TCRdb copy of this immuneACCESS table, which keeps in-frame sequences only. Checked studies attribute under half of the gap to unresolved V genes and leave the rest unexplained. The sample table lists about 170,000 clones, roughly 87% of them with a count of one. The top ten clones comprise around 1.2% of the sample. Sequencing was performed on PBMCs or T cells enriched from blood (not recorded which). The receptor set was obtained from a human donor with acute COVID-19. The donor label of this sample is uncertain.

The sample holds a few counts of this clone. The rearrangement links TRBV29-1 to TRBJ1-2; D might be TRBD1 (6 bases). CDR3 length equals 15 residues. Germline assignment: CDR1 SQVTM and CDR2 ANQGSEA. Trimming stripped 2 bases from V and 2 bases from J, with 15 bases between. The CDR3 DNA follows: TGCAGCGTTGAAACCAACAGGGCGGTAAACTATGGCTACACCTTC. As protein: CSVETNRAVNYGYTF.

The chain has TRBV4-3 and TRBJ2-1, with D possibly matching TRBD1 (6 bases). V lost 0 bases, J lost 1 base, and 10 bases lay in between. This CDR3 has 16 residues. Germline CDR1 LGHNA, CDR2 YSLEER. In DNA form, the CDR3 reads TGCGCCAGCAGCCAAGATTCTAGGGGGTCCTACAATGAGCAGTTCTTC. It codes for CASSQDSRGSYNEQFF.

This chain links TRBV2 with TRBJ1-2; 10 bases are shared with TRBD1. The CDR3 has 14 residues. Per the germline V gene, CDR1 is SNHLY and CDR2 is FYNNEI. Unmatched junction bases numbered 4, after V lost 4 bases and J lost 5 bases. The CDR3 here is CASSVRTGGYGYTF. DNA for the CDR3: TGTGCCAGCAGTGTACGGACAGGGGGGTATGGCTACACCTTC.

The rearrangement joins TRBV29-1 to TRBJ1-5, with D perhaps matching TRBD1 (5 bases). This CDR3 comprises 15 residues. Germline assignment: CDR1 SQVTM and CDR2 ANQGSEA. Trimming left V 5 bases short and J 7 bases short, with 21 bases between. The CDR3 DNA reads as TGCAGCGTTAACCTAGGGGCGGGGAACGACCAGCCCCAGCATTTT. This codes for CSVNLGAGNDQPQHF.

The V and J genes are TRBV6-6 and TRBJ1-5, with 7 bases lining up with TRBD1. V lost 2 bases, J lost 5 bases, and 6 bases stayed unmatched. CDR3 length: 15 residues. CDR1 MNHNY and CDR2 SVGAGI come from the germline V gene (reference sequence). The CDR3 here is CASSYPVGTDQPQHF. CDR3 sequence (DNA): TGTGCCAGCAGTTACCCCGTAGGGACAGATCAGCCCCAGCATTTT.

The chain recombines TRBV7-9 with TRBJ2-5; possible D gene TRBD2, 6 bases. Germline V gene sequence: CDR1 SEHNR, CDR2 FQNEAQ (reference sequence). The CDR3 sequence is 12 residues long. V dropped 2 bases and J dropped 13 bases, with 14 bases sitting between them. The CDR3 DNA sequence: TGTGCCAGCAGCTTATGGGGGGATCAGAGGTACTTC. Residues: CASSLWGDQRYF.

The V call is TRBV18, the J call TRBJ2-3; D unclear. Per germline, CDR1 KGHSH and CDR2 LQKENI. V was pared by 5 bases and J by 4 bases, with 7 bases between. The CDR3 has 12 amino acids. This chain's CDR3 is CASSAPADTQYF. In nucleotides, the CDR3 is TGTGCCAGCTCAGCCCCGGCAGATACGCAGTATTTT.

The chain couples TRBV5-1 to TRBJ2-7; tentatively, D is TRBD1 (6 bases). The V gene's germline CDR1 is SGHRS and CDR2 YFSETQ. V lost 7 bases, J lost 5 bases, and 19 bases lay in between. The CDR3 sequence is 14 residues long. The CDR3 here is CASRRGQGFDEQYF. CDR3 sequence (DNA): TGCGCCAGCCGCCGAGGGCAGGGGTTCGACGAGCAGTACTTC.

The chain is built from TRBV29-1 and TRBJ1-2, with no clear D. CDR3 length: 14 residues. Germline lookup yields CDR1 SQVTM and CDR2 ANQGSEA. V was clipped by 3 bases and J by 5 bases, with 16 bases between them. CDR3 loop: CSVEDVQVGYGYTF. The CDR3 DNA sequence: TGCAGCGTTGAGGATGTGCAGGTCGGTTATGGCTACACCTTC.

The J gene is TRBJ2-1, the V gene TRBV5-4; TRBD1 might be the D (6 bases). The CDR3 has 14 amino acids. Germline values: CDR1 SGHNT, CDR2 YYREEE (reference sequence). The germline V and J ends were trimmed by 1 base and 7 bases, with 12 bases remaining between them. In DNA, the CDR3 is TGTGCCAGCAGCTTGCAGGGGATCAAGAATGAGCAGTTCTTC. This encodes CASSLQGIKNEQFF. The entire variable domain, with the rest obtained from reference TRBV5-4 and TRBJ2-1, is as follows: ETGVTQSPTHLIKTRGQQVTLRCSSQSGHNTVSWYQQALGQGPQFIFQYYREEENGRGNFPPRFSGLQFPNYSSELNVNALELDDSALYLCASSLQGIKNEQFFGPGTRLTVL.

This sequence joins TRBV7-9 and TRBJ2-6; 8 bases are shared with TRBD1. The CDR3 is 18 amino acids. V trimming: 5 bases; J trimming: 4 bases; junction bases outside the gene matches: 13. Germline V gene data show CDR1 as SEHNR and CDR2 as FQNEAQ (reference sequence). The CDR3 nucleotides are TGTGCCAGCAGCCCGGGGACAGGTAGTGGTCGCGGGGCCAACGTCCTGACTTTC. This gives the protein CASSPGTGSGRGANVLTF.

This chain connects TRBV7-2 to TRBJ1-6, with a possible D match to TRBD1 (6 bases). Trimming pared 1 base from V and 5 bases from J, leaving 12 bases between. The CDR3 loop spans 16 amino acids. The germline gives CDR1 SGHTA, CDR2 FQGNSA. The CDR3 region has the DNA TGTGCCAGCAGCTTAGTAACAGGGCTAAATAATTCACCCCTCCACTTT. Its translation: CASSLVTGLNNSPLHF.

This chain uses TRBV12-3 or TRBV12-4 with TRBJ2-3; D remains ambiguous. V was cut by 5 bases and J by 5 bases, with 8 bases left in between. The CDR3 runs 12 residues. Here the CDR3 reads CASSTQRDTQYF. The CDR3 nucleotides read TGTGCCAGCAGTACCCAGCGAGATACGCAGTATTTT.

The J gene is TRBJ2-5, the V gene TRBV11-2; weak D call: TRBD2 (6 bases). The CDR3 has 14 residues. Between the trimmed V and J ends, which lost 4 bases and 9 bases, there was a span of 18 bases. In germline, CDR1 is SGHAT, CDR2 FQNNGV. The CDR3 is CASSSGFSSGAQYF. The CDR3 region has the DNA TGTGCCAGCAGCTCGGGATTTTCCTCGGGGGCCCAGTACTTC.

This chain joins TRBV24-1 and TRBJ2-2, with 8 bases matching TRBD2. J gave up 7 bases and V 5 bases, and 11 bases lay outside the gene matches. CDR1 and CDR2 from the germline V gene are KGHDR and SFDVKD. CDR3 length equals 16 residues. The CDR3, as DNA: TGTGCCACCAGTGCCAGCGGGGGCCGAACGGGCGGGGAGCTGTTTTTT. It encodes CATSASGGRTGGELFF.

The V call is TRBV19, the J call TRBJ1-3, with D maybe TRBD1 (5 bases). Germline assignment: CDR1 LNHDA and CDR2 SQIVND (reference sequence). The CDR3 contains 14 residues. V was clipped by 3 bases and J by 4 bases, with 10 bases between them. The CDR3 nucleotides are TGTGCCAGTAGTATCGGTCAGGGAGGAAACACCATATATTTT. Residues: CASSIGQGGNTIYF.

The CDR3 reads CASSGAGAHEQYF. The CDR3, as DNA: TGCGCCAGCAGTGGGGCAGGGGCCCACGAGCAGTACTTC. The chain couples TRBV10-1 to TRBJ2-7; maybe TRBD1 (6 bases). Germline lookup yields CDR1 WNHNN and CDR2 SYGVQD (reference sequence). The CDR3 has 13 residues. Between the trimmed V and J ends, which lost 4 bases and 5 bases, there was a span of 12 bases.

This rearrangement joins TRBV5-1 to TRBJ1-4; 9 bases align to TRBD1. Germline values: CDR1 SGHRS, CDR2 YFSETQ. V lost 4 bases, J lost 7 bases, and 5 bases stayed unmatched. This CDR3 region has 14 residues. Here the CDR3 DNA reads TGCGCCAGCAGCGTCCGGGACAGGGCTGAAAAACTGTTTTTT. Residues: CASSVRDRAEKLFF.

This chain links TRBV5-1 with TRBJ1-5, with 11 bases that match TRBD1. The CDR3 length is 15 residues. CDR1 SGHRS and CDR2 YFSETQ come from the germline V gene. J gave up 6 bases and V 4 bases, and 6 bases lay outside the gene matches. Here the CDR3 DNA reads TGCGCCAGCAGCGTGGGGACAGGGGGGCTTCAGCCCCAGCATTTT. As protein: CASSVGTGGLQPQHF.

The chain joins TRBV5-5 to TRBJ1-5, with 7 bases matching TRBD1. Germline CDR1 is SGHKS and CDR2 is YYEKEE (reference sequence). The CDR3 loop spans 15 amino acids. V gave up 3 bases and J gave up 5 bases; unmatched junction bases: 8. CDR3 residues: CASSSDRAGHQPQHF. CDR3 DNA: TGTGCCAGCAGCTCCGACAGGGCCGGTCATCAGCCCCAGCATTTT.

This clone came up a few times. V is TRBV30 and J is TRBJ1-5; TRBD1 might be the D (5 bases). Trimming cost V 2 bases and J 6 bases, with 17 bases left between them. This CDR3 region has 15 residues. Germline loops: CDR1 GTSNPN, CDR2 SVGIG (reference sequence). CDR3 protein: CAWSIRGGWGQPQHF. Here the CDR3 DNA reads TGTGCCTGGAGTATCCGGGGGGGATGGGGTCAGCCCCAGCATTTT.

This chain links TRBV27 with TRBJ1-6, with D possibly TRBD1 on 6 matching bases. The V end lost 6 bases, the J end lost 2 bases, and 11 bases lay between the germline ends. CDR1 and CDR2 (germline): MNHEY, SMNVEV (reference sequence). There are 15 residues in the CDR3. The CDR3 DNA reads TGTGCCAGCAGCCAGGGGACCGCCTATAATTCACCCCTCCACTTT. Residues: CASSQGTAYNSPLHF.

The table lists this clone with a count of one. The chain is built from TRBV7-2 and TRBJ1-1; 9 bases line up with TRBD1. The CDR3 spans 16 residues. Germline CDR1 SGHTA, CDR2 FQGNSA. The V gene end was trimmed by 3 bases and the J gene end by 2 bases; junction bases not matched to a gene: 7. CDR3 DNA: TGTGCCAGCAGCTTTACGTGGACAGGGGCTAACACTGAAGCTTTCTTT. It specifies CASSFTWTGANTEAFF. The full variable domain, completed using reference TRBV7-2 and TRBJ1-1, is GAGVSQSPSNKVTEKGKDVELRCDPISGHTALYWYRQSLGQGLEFLIYFQGNSAPDKSGLPSDRFSAERTGGSVSTLTIQRTQQEDSAVYLCASSFTWTGANTEAFFGQGTRLTVV.